The rows below give T cell receptor beta chains drawn from one sample of a study of T cells in Graves' hyperthyroidism and ophthalmopathy. Each CDR3 protein is one row after TCRdb ran MiXCR on the multiplex PCR reads. The sample consists of almost 600,000 distinct CDR3 sequences, around 42% of them appearing once. The sequenced sample consisted of peripheral blood or thyroid tissue (not recorded which). The receptors originated from a woman between 18 and 30 years old with Graves' hyperthyroidism. CDR3s leave out the opening cysteine and the closing phenylalanine or tryptophan. D genes are given only for firm matches. The listing skips clone size in some rows; elsewhere it reads once, few, many or a size class.

>.|.|TRBJ1-1|TRBV29-1
SYGSRNTEAF
>.|.|TRBJ2-7|TRBV20-1
SAQFPGFYYEQY
>.|.|TRBJ2-7|TRBV10-3
AISGVGGLSYEQY
>.|.|TRBJ2-7|TRBV20-1
SARDFWDEQY
>.|.|TRBJ2-7|TRBV10-3
AISESSRVYEQY
>once|TRBD2|TRBJ2-7|TRBV5-1
ARAGFYEQY
>.|.|TRBJ1-1|TRBV19
AWWQAEGFEALNTEAF
>.|.|TRBJ2-1|TRBV7-9
ASSLWGANEQF
>.|.|TRBJ2-5|TRBV29-1
SLRRQETQY
>.|TRBD2|TRBJ2-2|TRBV7-9
ASRRGGLASPRDELF
>few|.|TRBJ1-5|TRBV29-1
SAVGGRYEH
>few|.|TRBJ1-4|TRBV4-3
ASSQASRGPEKLF
>many|.|TRBJ1-1|TRBV25-1
ASSARGEGDTEAF
>once|.|TRBJ2-5|TRBV15
ATSRDSRAVIQPQY
>.|TRBD2|TRBJ2-7|TRBV12-5
ASGSGLAGPYEQY
>.|.|TRBJ1-2|TRBV6-6
ASSTPSAGNYGYT
>many|.|TRBJ1-1|TRBV10-2
ASSDQRDTEAF
>many|TRBD1|TRBJ1-2|TRBV6-6
ASSNPLGTGTRSGGYT
>many|.|TRBJ2-5|TRBV19
ASSIEVGFEETQY
>.|TRBD1|TRBJ1-2|TRBV11-2
ASSKTGQGGYT
>few|.|TRBJ2-2|TRBV2
ASSAGTNTGELF
>many|.|TRBJ1-5|TRBV6-1
AIEPLGNQPQH
>.|.|TRBJ1-5|TRBV14
ASSQGTGNQPQH
>.|TRBD2|TRBJ2-7|TRBV9
ASSVGGLAGPSYEQY
>many|TRBD2|TRBJ2-5|TRBV9
ASSVGLAAQETQY
>.|TRBD1|TRBJ1-1|TRBV13
ASSDATGVNMNTEAF
>.|TRBD2|TRBJ2-7|TRBV7-9
ASNPAVLAGGYEQY
>.|.|TRBJ1-1|TRBV24-1
ATSDDQGANTEAF
>.|.|TRBJ2-2|TRBV12-3/TRBV12-4
ASSFYGGTVDTGELF
>.|.|TRBJ1-2|TRBV30
AWLRRGKTNYGYT
>many|.|TRBJ2-7|TRBV5-1
ASSLGLAGFSYEQY
>.|.|TRBJ2-7|TRBV29-1
SVRRPGPYEQY
>.|TRBD1|TRBJ2-6|TRBV4-2
ASSQDGTGGSGANVLT
>.|.|TRBJ1-1|TRBV19
ASSPRETNTEAF
>.|TRBD1|TRBJ1-4|TRBV19
ASSTYRGDEKLF
>.|.|TRBJ2-7|TRBV29-1
SVEAQGPPYEQY
>many|.|TRBJ2-5|TRBV29-1
SVPGQTQETQY
>few|TRBD1|TRBJ1-5|TRBV30
AWSGRQGHQPQH
>.|.|TRBJ2-6|TRBV2
ASQDSSGANVLT
>few|.|TRBJ2-7|TRBV2
ASSEAGSGAYEQY
>.|.|TRBJ1-3|TRBV9
ASSVVQASYGNTIY
>.|TRBD2|TRBJ2-7|TRBV7-9
ASSLGGSGRDYEQY